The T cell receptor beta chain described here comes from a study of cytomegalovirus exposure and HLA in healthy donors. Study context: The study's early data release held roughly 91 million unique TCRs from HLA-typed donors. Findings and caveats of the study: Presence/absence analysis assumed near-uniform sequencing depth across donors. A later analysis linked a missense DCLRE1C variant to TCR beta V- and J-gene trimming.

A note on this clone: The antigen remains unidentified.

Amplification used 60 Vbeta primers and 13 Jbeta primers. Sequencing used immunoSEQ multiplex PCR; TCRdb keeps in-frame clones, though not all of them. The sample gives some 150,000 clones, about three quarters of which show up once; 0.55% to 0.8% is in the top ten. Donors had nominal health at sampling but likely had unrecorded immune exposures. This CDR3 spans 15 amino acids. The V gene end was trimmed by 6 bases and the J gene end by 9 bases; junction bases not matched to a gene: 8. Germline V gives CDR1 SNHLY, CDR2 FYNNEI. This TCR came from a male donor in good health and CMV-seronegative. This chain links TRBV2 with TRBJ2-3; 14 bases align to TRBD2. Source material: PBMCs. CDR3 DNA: TGTGCCAGCAGGGCGACTAGCGGGGGGGCAGGGACGCAGTATTTT. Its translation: CASRATSGGAGTQYF.